Sequencing of this T cell receptor beta chain was carried out in a study of blood T cell repertoires in COVID-19. The protocol was immunoSEQ multiplex PCR, while the TCRdb copy is restricted to in-frame clones and leaves out a portion. The table has about 40,000 clones, approximately 89% seen once. Trimming removed 2 bases at V and 11 bases at J, with 19 bases between. The CDR3 length is 14 residues. Germline CDR1 reads SGHKS; CDR2 reads YYEKEE (reference sequence). Sequenced sample: peripheral blood. V is TRBV5-5 and J is TRBJ1-1; D is unclear. This receptor was obtained from a woman in her seventies with acute or convalescent COVID-19. The DNA of the CDR3 is TGTGCCAGCAGCTTAATATTAGCCGGTGATGGGGCTTTCTTT. Protein product: CASSLILAGDGAFF. Full variable domain (remainder filled in from reference TRBV5-5 and TRBJ1-1): DAGVTQSPTHLIKTRGQQVTLRCSPISGHKSVSWYQQVLGQGPQFIFQYYEKEERGRGNFPDRFSARQFPNYSSELNVNALLLGDSALYLCASSLILAGDGAFFGQGTRLTVV.